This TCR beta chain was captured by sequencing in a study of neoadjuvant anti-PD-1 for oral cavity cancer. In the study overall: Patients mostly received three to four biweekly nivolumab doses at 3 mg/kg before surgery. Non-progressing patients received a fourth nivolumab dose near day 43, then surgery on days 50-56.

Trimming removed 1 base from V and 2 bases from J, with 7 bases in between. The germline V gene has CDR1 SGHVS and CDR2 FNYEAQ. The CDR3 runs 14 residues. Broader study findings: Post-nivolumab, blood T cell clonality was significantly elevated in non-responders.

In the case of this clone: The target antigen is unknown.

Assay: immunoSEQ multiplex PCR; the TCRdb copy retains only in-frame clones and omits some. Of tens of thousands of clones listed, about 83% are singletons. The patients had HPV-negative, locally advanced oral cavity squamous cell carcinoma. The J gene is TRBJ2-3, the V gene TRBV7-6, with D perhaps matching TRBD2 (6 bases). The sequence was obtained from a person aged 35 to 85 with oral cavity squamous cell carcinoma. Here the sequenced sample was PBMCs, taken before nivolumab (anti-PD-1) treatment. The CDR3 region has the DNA TGTGCCAGCAGCTTAGAGCGGGCCACAGATACGCAGTATTTT. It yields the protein CASSLERATDTQYF.